These T cell receptor beta chains were read from a single sample in a study of shared clonotypes between healthy human individuals. This table comes from immunoSEQ multiplex PCR, and its TCRdb copy is limited to in-frame clones, with some not included. This table has hundreds of thousands of clones, around four fifths appearing once. The specimen sequenced was memory CD4+ T cells sorted from blood. The receptor set was obtained from a woman aged 30 to 39 in good health. Both conserved end residues are part of each CDR3. The D gene is left open where the match is weak. Rows may omit the clone size; those that give it use once, few, many or a size class.

>.|TRBV28|14|TRBJ2-5|.
TGTGCCAGCAGTGATTCGGGGGCTGTGGAGACCCAGTACTTC
CASSDSGAVETQYF
>.|TRBV6-1|14|TRBJ2-3|.
TGTGCCAGCAGTGAAGCGACTAGGACAGATACGCAGTATTTT
CASSEATRTDTQYF
>.|TRBV28|16|TRBJ2-7|.
TGTGCCAGCAGTTTATCCCCCCCGACAGGTTCCTACGAGCAGTACTTC
CASSLSPPTGSYEQYF
>.|TRBV9|14|TRBJ1-1|.
TGTGCCAGCAGCGTAGACAGAGGAAGAACTGAAGCTTTCTTT
CASSVDRGRTEAFF
>.|TRBV6-6|12|TRBJ1-1|.
TGTGCCAGCAGCCCTGGGTCACAGATGGCTTTCTTT
CASSPGSQMAFF
>.|TRBV19|15|TRBJ2-7|.
TGTGCCAGCCACCCTCGGGGCGGAAGCTCCTACGAGCAGTACTTC
CASHPRGGSSYEQYF
>.|TRBV7-2|15|TRBJ1-5|.
TGTGCCAGCAGCCCTGACACCCTAAGCAATCAGCCCCAGCATTTT
CASSPDTLSNQPQHF
>.|TRBV5-1|14|TRBJ1-4|.
TGCGCCAGCAGCTTCGGTGGAACTAATGAAAAACTGTTTTTT
CASSFGGTNEKLFF
>few|TRBV29-1|18|TRBJ2-7|TRBD1
TGCAGCGTTGAAGATAGACCACCGGGACAGCCTTCACCGGGGGAGCAGTACTTC
CSVEDRPPGQPSPGEQYF
>.|TRBV6-1|15|TRBJ1-2|.
TGTGCCAGCAGTTCGGGGACATCTGGGGCGGGCGGCTACACCTTC
CASSSGTSGAGGYTF
>.|TRBV6-6|16|TRBJ2-7|.
TGTGCCAGCAGTTACTCGATGGAAAGCGACTCCTACGAGCAGTACTTC
CASSYSMESDSYEQYF
>.|TRBV28|14|TRBJ2-7|.
TGTGCCAGCAGTTTACAGTTTGGGACTTACGAGCAGTACTTC
CASSLQFGTYEQYF